This T cell receptor beta chain stems from a study of identical twins. Whole-study results and caveats: Abundant beta clonotypes from cord blood had fewer insertions, unlike memory repertoires, which showed none. Cross-sectional statistics underpinned the conclusions; the same donors were not followed.

All donors were healthy Caucasians. To note about this clonotype: Its target is not known.

V was clipped by 8 bases and J by 2 bases, with 13 bases between them. The CDR3 runs 14 residues. Germline V gene lookup returns CDR1 MGHDK and CDR2 SYGVNS. A universal primer site came from template switching; cDNA carried unique molecular identifiers. TCRdb recomputed calls from the 5' RACE reads with MiXCR, one row per CDR3 protein. The sample lists roughly 700,000 distinct CDR3 sequences, 8.6% occurring once. These data also formed part of another study, on yellow fever vaccine responses in identical twins.

Material for sequencing was PBMCs. The chain employs TRBV25-1 and TRBJ1-3; D is uncertain. The source of this sequence is a woman in her late teens or twenties in good health. The CDR3 sequence: CASGRGGAGNTIYF. The CDR3 DNA reads TGTGCCAGCGGACGGGGAGGAGCTGGAAACACCATATATTTT.